One and the same sample provided the 30 T cell receptor beta chains below, sequenced in a study of monozygotic twins with inflammatory bowel disease. TCRdb reanalyzed the 5' RACE reads, giving one entry per CDR3 protein sequence and no DNA. The sample holds approximately 330,000 distinct CDR3 sequences. Sequencing used blood. The receptors stem from a human donor with ulcerative colitis or Crohn's disease, or a healthy co-twin of an affected twin (not recorded which).

V is TRBV15 and J is TRBJ2-6. Per germline, CDR1 LNHNV and CDR2 YYDKDF (reference sequence). CDR3 size: 16 residues. CDR3 in amino acids: CATSEAGSSGANVLTF.

The chain carries TRBV28 and TRBJ2-7; TCRdb calls TRBD2, which cannot be checked without DNA. The CDR3 is 15 amino acids. Germline CDR1 and CDR2: MDHEN and SYDVKM. The CDR3 loop is CASSFDDRGGGEQYF.

This chain connects TRBV5-1 to TRBJ2-1; the TCRdb call, TRBD2, lacks DNA for checking. This CDR3 is built from 17 residues. CDR1 is SGHRS, CDR2 YFSETQ, per germline. CDR3 region: CASSLGVTSGTFNEQFF. Combining the CDR3 with reference TRBV5-1 and TRBJ2-1 gives the whole variable domain KAGVTQTPRYLIKTRGQQVTLSCSPISGHRSVSWYQQTPGQGLQFLFEYFSETQRNKGNFPGRFSGRQFSNSRSEMNVSTLELGDSALYLCASSLGVTSGTFNEQFFGPGTRLTVL.

The CDR3 is CASRPREPNTEAFF. The chain combines TRBV12-3 or TRBV12-4 with TRBJ1-1; TCRdb picks TRBD1, but there is no DNA to check that call. The CDR3 consists of 14 residues.

This chain links TRBV5-1 with TRBJ1-1. Germline V lookup: CDR1 SGHRS, CDR2 YFSETQ. This CDR3 is 12 amino acids long. The CDR3 sequence: CASGGENTEAFF.

This rearrangement joins TRBV19 to TRBJ2-3; TCRdb returns TRBD1, unconfirmable since there is no DNA. This CDR3 region has 15 residues. Germline-derived CDR1 and CDR2 are LNHDA and SQIVND (reference sequence). The CDR3: CASSQGAGTTDTQYF.

The CDR3 here is CAWSGLAVTTDTQYF. The genes are TRBV30 and TRBJ2-3; TCRdb reports TRBD2, a call that lacks DNA to check it against. The CDR3 spans 15 residues. Germline values: CDR1 GTSNPN, CDR2 SVGIG (reference sequence).

V is TRBV6-4 and J is TRBJ2-3; without DNA, the TCRdb call of TRBD1 cannot be checked. The germline V gene has CDR1 MRHNA and CDR2 SNTAGT. CDR3 length: 14 residues. The CDR3 region is CASSVGGGTDTQYF.

The chain has TRBV7-2 and TRBJ2-7; TCRdb outputs TRBD1, but without DNA this stays unchecked. Per the germline V gene, CDR1 is SGHTA and CDR2 is FQGNSA. This CDR3 has 13 amino acids. CDR3 protein: CASRLRGFYEQYF.

The genes are TRBV27 and TRBJ2-1; TCRdb picks TRBD1, but there is no DNA to check that call. CDR3 length: 13 amino acids. The germline V gene encodes CDR1 MNHEY and CDR2 SMNVEV (reference sequence). CDR3: CASSLSPVGPKFF.

This chain uses TRBV2 with TRBJ2-5; TCRdb calls TRBD1, which cannot be checked without DNA. The CDR3 spans 12 residues. Germline values: CDR1 SNHLY, CDR2 FYNNEI. The CDR3 is CASSVLQGTQYF.

The chain couples TRBV10-1 to TRBJ2-2; TCRdb calls TRBD2, which cannot be checked without DNA. Germline V CDR1 and CDR2: WNHNN, SYGVQD (reference sequence). The CDR3 spans 15 residues. The chain's CDR3 is CASSKTSENTGELFF.

The chain recombines TRBV18 with TRBJ2-3; TCRdb's D call of TRBD1 is untestable without DNA. Germline V lookup: CDR1 KGHSH, CDR2 LQKENI. This CDR3 has 17 amino acids. CDR3 loop: CASSRKKDRGIADTQYF.

The rearrangement joins TRBV20-1 to TRBJ2-1; the TRBD1 assignment by TCRdb is unverifiable without DNA. Germline V gene lookup returns CDR1 DFQATT and CDR2 SNEGSKA (reference sequence). The CDR3 covers 15 residues. CDR3 sequence reads: CSAPPQPLDYNEQFF.

The CDR3: CASSLLTGEGIHEQFF. This chain links TRBV5-6 with TRBJ2-1; lacking DNA, the TRBD1 call made by TCRdb goes unchecked. From germline, CDR1 is SGHDT and CDR2 YYEEEE. CDR3 length: 16 residues.

The J gene is TRBJ2-1, the V gene TRBV3-1; there is no DNA to check the TCRdb D call of TRBD2. Germline V gene data show CDR1 as LGHDT and CDR2 as YNNKEL (reference sequence). This CDR3 spans 13 amino acids. The CDR3 loop reads CASSQPSRNEQFF.

The V gene is TRBV11-2, the J gene TRBJ2-1. CDR1 and CDR2 from the germline V gene are SGHAT and FQNNGV. The CDR3 consists of 15 residues. The CDR3 spells CASSSDWSSYNEQFF.

The chain couples TRBV4-1 to TRBJ2-2. Germline V lookup: CDR1 MGHRA, CDR2 YSYEKL. CDR3 length: 12 amino acids. The CDR3 loop is CASSQDSGELFF.

This chain joins TRBV20-1 and TRBJ2-5; the D call of TRBD1 rests on TCRdb alone, since no DNA is present to check it. This CDR3 has 13 residues. Germline V gene lookup returns CDR1 DFQATT and CDR2 SNEGSKA (reference sequence). CDR3 amino acids: CSAVDSLQETQYF.

The chain uses TRBV5-1 and TRBJ2-1; TCRdb selects TRBD1, and the lack of DNA leaves this call unchecked. The CDR3 totals 15 residues. Germline-derived CDR1 and CDR2 are SGHRS and YFSETQ. CDR3 region: CASSLGDSTYNEQFF.

The chain carries TRBV5-1 and TRBJ2-7; TCRdb's D gene call, TRBD1, goes unchecked for lack of DNA. CDR3 length: 15 amino acids. In germline, CDR1 is SGHRS, CDR2 YFSETQ. CDR3 loop: CASSFVQGLTYEQYF.

The chain uses TRBV7-2 and TRBJ1-6; without DNA, the TCRdb call of TRBD1 cannot be checked. The CDR3 has 15 amino acids. The germline gives CDR1 SGHTA, CDR2 FQGNSA. Here the CDR3 reads CASRTSGTGVLPLHF. The full variable domain, completed using reference TRBV7-2 and TRBJ1-6, is GAGVSQSPSNKVTEKGKDVELRCDPISGHTALYWYRQSLGQGLEFLIYFQGNSAPDKSGLPSDRFSAERTGGSVSTLTIQRTQQEDSAVYLCASRTSGTGVLPLHFGNGTRLTVT.

The V gene is TRBV20-1, the J gene TRBJ2-3. The CDR3 runs to 13 residues. The germline V gene has CDR1 DFQATT and CDR2 SNEGSKA (reference sequence). CDR3 protein: CSARDTPTDTQYF.

V gene TRBV28 combines with J gene TRBJ2-1; TCRdb indicates TRBD1, and absent DNA this call remains unverified. This CDR3 has 16 residues. The germline V gene encodes CDR1 MDHEN and CDR2 SYDVKM. CDR3 in amino acids: CASSLGTTGSYNEQFF.

V and J are TRBV7-9 and TRBJ2-7; the TCRdb call, TRBD1, lacks DNA for checking. The CDR3 is 15 residues long. Per germline, CDR1 SEHNR and CDR2 FQNEAQ (reference sequence). CDR3: CASSSFGGQTYEQYF. The full variable domain, completed using reference TRBV7-9 and TRBJ2-7, is DTGVSQNPRHKITKRGQNVTFRCDPISEHNRLYWYRQTLGQGPEFLTYFQNEAQLEKSRLLSDRFSAERPKGSFSTLEIQRTEQGDSAMYLCASSSFGGQTYEQYFGPGTRLTVT.

The J gene is TRBJ1-1, the V gene TRBV6-1; TCRdb picks TRBD1, but there is no DNA to check that call. The germline gives CDR1 MNHNS, CDR2 SASEGT. The CDR3 covers 16 residues. This chain's CDR3 is CASSLAGNSMNTEAFF.

The gene calls are TRBV4-1 and TRBJ2-5; TCRdb gives TRBD2 as the D gene, but with no DNA this cannot be confirmed. CDR3 size: 15 residues. CDR1 and CDR2 (germline): MGHRA, YSYEKL. This CDR3 reads CASSQVAGGSETQYF.

V and J are TRBV11-2 and TRBJ2-5; TCRdb outputs TRBD2, but without DNA this stays unchecked. This CDR3 is 18 amino acids long. Germline CDR1 SGHAT, CDR2 FQNNGV. CDR3 in amino acids: CASSPGGLAGPRKETQYF.

The chain joins TRBV7-9 to TRBJ2-5. Germline loops: CDR1 SEHNR, CDR2 FQNEAQ (reference sequence). The CDR3 length is 13 residues. This CDR3 reads CASSLGLGSTQYF.

The chain uses TRBV24-1 and TRBJ2-1; lacking DNA, the TRBD2 call made by TCRdb goes unchecked. CDR1 is KGHDR, CDR2 SFDVKD, per germline. The CDR3 is 15 amino acids. CDR3 sequence: CATSDWGEAYNEQFF.